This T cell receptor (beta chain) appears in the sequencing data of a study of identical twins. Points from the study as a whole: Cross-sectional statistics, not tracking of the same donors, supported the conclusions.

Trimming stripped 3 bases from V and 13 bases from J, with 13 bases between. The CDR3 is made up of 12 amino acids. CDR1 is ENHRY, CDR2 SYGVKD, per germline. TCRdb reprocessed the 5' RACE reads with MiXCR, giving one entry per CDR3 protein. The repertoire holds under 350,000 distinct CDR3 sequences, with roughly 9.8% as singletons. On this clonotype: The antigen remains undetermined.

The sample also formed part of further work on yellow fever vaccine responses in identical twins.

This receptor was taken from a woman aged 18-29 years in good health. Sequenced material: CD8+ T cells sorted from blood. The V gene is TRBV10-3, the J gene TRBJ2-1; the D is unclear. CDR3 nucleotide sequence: TGTGCCATCAGTGACCTTGAGGCTAACCAGTTCTTC. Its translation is CAISDLEANQFF.